Below are 14 T cell receptor beta chains sequenced from a single sample in a study of a mutant IDH1 vaccine in newly diagnosed glioma (TCRdb year 2021). The intended sense of this specimen's time point label: week 5, during vaccination. A 20-mer mutant IDH1 peptide at 300 micrograms in Montanide made up each vaccine dose, which was injected subcutaneously together with topical imiquimod. The antigens of these receptors remain unknown. Libraries were prepared through the immunoSEQ multiplex PCR assay. TCRdb took over this immuneACCESS table, retaining in-frame rearrangements with V and J assigned. Such tables are incomplete; in checked studies, under half of the missing clones stem from an unresolved V gene, and the remainder is unexplained. The sample table lists 50,000 to 60,000 clones, 78% of them with a count of one. The biggest ten clones account for around 4.9% of the sample. Specimen: PBMCs, collected from a glioma patient whose treatment included an IDH1 peptide vaccine. The receptors derive from a middle-aged man with glioma.

V is TRBV5-1 and J is TRBJ1-1, with 7 bases that match TRBD1. From germline, CDR1 is SGHRS and CDR2 YFSETQ. This CDR3 has 13 residues. Germline trimming cut 4 bases from V and 6 bases from J; bases unmatched to any gene: 6. CDR3 sequence reads: CASSVRGFPEAFF. Written as DNA, the CDR3 is TGCGCCAGCAGCGTCAGGGGGTTTCCTGAAGCTTTCTTT.

This clone was seen a handful of times. This chain uses TRBV27 with TRBJ2-7; D is uncertain. The CDR3 is 14 residues long. Trimming shortened V by 2 bases and J by 0 bases, and 8 bases separated the two germline ends. CDR1 MNHEY and CDR2 SMNVEV come from the germline V gene (reference sequence). The CDR3 here is CASSLVGSSYEQYF. In DNA form, the CDR3 reads TGTGCCAGCAGTTTAGTAGGCAGCTCCTACGAGCAGTACTTC.

V is TRBV7-9 and J is TRBJ2-1; D gene ambiguous. V dropped 7 bases and J dropped 6 bases, with 7 bases sitting between them. The CDR3 length is 11 residues. Germline CDR1 SEHNR, CDR2 FQNEAQ (reference sequence). The chain's CDR3 is CASTLTNEQFF. DNA of the CDR3: TGTGCCAGCACCCTAACCAATGAGCAGTTCTTC.

The V gene is TRBV5-3, the J gene TRBJ2-6; D not certain. TRBV5-3 is placed among ORFs of uncertain function. V was pared by 2 bases and J by 11 bases, with 20 bases between. This CDR3 has 16 residues. The CDR3 is CARSLSAGRTGDVLTF. The CDR3, as DNA: TGTGCCAGAAGCTTATCTGCCGGCAGGACGGGCGACGTCCTGACTTTC.

The chain employs TRBV11-3 and TRBJ1-1; D call uncertain. Germline assignment: CDR1 SGHNT and CDR2 YENEEA. V lost 6 bases to trimming and J lost 0 bases, with 8 bases between them. CDR3 length: 13 residues. The CDR3 protein is CASRRNLNTEAFF. CDR3 nucleotides: TGTGCCAGCAGACGAAATCTGAACACTGAAGCTTTCTTT.

This rearrangement joins TRBV6-1 to TRBJ2-2; 9 bases line up with TRBD1. The trim removed 4 bases at V and 4 bases at J, leaving 4 bases unmatched. Per the germline V gene, CDR1 is MNHNS and CDR2 is SASEGT. There are 15 residues in the CDR3. The CDR3 DNA reads TGTGCCAGCAGTGGGACAGGGGCCTTCACCGGGGAGCTGTTTTTT. Amino acids: CASSGTGAFTGELFF.

A single count supports this clone. This chain joins TRBV27 and TRBJ1-2; the D is unclear. CDR3 length: 13 amino acids. V was pared by 2 bases and J by 0 bases, with 4 bases between. CDR1 and CDR2 (germline): MNHEY, SMNVEV (reference sequence). CDR3 in DNA: TGTGCCAGCAGTTTAGGGCCTAACTATGGCTACACCTTC. It translates to CASSLGPNYGYTF.

Concerning this clone: A read error may account for a junction end that differs from germline. The J gene is TRBJ2-1, the V gene TRBV7-7; 7 bases fit TRBD2. CDR1 is SSHAT and CDR2 is FNYEAQ in the germline V gene (reference sequence). The length of the CDR3 is 14 residues. In DNA form, the CDR3 reads TGTGCTAGCAGCTTAGGCGGGGGTCGGGCTGAGCAGTTCTTC. It is translated as CASSLGGGRAEQFF.

V gene TRBV2 combines with J gene TRBJ2-5; D is ambiguous. Between the trimmed V and J ends, which lost 8 bases and 2 bases, there was a span of 12 bases. CDR1 and CDR2 (germline): SNHLY, FYNNEI. This CDR3 region has 13 residues. In DNA, the CDR3 is TGTGCCAGCGGGCAGAACGTGCAAGAGACCCAGTACTTC. Its protein is CASGQNVQETQYF.

The table lists this clone with a count of one. This chain connects TRBV27 to TRBJ1-6; D remains ambiguous. The germline CDR1 and CDR2 sequences are MNHEY and SMNVEV (reference sequence). With 1 base removed from V and 5 bases from J, the gap between germline ends came to 9 bases. CDR3 length: 15 amino acids. Here the CDR3 reads CASSLYGTDNSPLHF. The CDR3 nucleotides read TGTGCCAGCAGTTTATACGGCACCGATAATTCACCCCTCCACTTT.

The chain employs TRBV20-1 and TRBJ2-3; D gene ambiguous. This CDR3 has 10 amino acids. Germline V gene sequence: CDR1 DFQATT, CDR2 SNEGSKA (reference sequence). V shed 3 bases and J shed 9 bases, with 7 bases lying between them. CDR3 protein: CSASHTTQYF. The DNA for the CDR3 is TGCAGTGCTAGCCACACAACGCAGTATTTT.

This clone was counted only a few times. The chain joins TRBV7-2 to TRBJ1-5, with D possibly matching TRBD1 (5 bases). Germline V gives CDR1 SGHTA, CDR2 FQGNSA. V was cut by 3 bases and J by 2 bases, with 11 bases left in between. The CDR3 runs 15 residues. CDR3 bases: TGTGCCAGCAGCTTGGGACCGGGGGGCAATCAGCCCCAGCATTTT. It translates to CASSLGPGGNQPQHF.

The chain couples TRBV19 to TRBJ1-4; D is unresolved. This CDR3 comprises 14 residues. CDR1 and CDR2 from the germline V gene are LNHDA and SQIVND (reference sequence). V lost 1 base and J lost 7, with 10 bases in between. CDR3 nucleotide sequence: TGTGCCAGTAGTATAGGCGGTAGCGGTGAAAAACTGTTTTTT. Translating gives CASSIGGSGEKLFF.

V usage is TRBV15 and J usage is TRBJ2-6; 9 bases agree with TRBD1. V dropped 1 base and J dropped 4; count of bases not matched to a gene: 2. The germline V gene has CDR1 LNHNV and CDR2 YYDKDF (reference sequence). This CDR3 is 16 amino acids long. DNA of the CDR3: TGTGCCACCAGCAGAGGACAGGGGGGCGGGGCCAACGTCCTGACTTTC. Protein: CATSRGQGGGANVLTF.